This T cell receptor beta chain was identified in a study of CD8+ T cells in alopecia areata. Details on this clone: Its matching antigen is unknown.

Extracted from the samples, RNA was reverse transcribed into cDNA to serve as the sequencing template. The data were produced by immunoSEQ multiplex PCR, yet TCRdb's version contains in-frame clones alone and is incomplete. There are fewer than 110,000 clones in the sample; 84% occur only once, and around a quarter lies in the top ten. The CDR3 extends over 11 amino acids. Per germline, CDR1 SQVTM and CDR2 ANQGSEA. Treatment defined: oral pan-JAK inhibitor, 5-10 mg twice daily. Notes on the study in general: The study found TCR sharing across patients less clear than in mice, possibly for HLA reasons. Expanded CD8+ clones among the top 100, as well as scalp clonality, were significantly decreased by tofacitinib.

The sequences come from CD8+ T cells sorted from blood, collected at week 24, from a patient treated with tofacitinib. The chain links TRBV29-1 to TRBJ2-5; 8 bases align to TRBD1. Judging by the DNA end, TRBJ2-7 fits better; the J call may be wrong. The sequence was collected from a human donor with alopecia areata. The CDR3 region is CSAGQDYEQYF. For the CDR3, the DNA is TGCAGCGCGGGACAGGATTACGAGCAGTACTTC.